This T cell receptor (beta chain) was obtained from a study of CD8+CD57+ T cells in acquired aplastic anemia. Study in general: Sorted CD4+ and CD8+ cell DNA averaged about 3 ug.

Template material for TCR beta VDJ and CDR3 profiling consisted of genomic DNA. TCRdb analysed the reads with MiXCR anew, one entry per CDR3 protein. The sample carries about 200,000 distinct CDR3 sequences, about 62% recorded once. The CDR3 extends over 16 amino acids. The germline gives CDR1 SGHRS, CDR2 YFSETQ. Trimming shortened V by 4 bases and J by 0 bases, and 17 bases separated the two germline ends. All sequencing subjects had displayed CD8+CD57+ cell expansion on flow cytometry. The clonotype comes from a human donor with aplastic anemia. The sample consisted of sorted CD4+, CD8+, or CD8+CD57+ T cells (not recorded which) from PBMCs. This sequence joins TRBV5-1 and TRBJ2-7; the D is unclear. This chain's CDR3 is CASSHSPTRGSYEQYF. The CDR3 bases are TGCGCCAGCAGCCACAGCCCGACGCGCGGCTCCTACGAGCAGTACTTC. The full variable domain, with the rest looked up from reference TRBV5-1 and TRBJ2-7, is KAGVTQTPRYLIKTRGQQVTLSCSPISGHRSVSWYQQTPGQGLQFLFEYFSETQRNKGNFPGRFSGRQFSNSRSEMNVSTLELGDSALYLCASSHSPTRGSYEQYFGPGTRLTVT.